This paragraph covers one T cell receptor beta chain sequence. These data come from a study of chemoradiotherapy in HPV16-positive cancers. The table came from immunoSEQ multiplex PCR; TCRdb's copy has only in-frame clones and leaves some out. Seen here are approximately 12,000 clones, 70% to 80% observed once, and the top ten hold approximately 0.85%. This CDR3 contains 12 residues. The germline CDR1 and CDR2 sequences are SGHAT and FQNNGV. The V end lost 3 bases, the J end lost 6 bases, and 9 bases lay between the germline ends. This clonotype originated in a human donor with HPV-associated anogenital cancer. The sample was taken from a patient who underwent chemoradiotherapy. The chain recombines TRBV11-2 with TRBJ2-7; D not resolved. DNA of the CDR3: TGTGCCAGCAGCTTTGCCGGTGGCGAGCAGTACTTC. Translation gives CASSFAGGEQYF.